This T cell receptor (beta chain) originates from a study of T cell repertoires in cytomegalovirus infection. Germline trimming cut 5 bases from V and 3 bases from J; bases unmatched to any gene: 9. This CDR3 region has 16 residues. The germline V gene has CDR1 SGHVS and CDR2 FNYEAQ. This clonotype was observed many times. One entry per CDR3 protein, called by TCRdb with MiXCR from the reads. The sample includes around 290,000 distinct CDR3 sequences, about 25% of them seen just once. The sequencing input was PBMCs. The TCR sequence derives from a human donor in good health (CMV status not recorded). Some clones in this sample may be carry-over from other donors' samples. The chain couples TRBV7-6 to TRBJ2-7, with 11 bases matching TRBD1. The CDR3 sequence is CASSHRSGQGVYEQYF. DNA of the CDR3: TGTGCCAGCAGCCATCGGTCGGGACAGGGGGTCTACGAGCAGTACTTC.